These 19 T cell receptor beta chains were sequenced from one sample in a study of T cell clonality in common variable immunodeficiency. Study results and limitations: Fewer deletions and N-nucleotide insertions were reportedly seen in common variable immunodeficiency TCR beta sequences.

These receptors' targets are unknown. Assay: immunoSEQ multiplex PCR; the TCRdb copy retains only in-frame clones and omits some. There are around 13,000 clones in the sample, none observed a single time. Sample: peripheral blood mononuclear cells. All receptors come from a human donor with common variable immunodeficiency.

As to this clone: The read is 3 residues too short to cover the CDR3 end, so that end is filled in from the germline J gene. V usage is TRBV5-1 and J usage is TRBJ1-1, with a tentative D call TRBD1 (6 bases). The V end lost 0 bases, the J end lost 7 bases, and 13 bases lay between the germline ends. This CDR3 has 14 amino acids. Germline lookup yields CDR1 SGHRS and CDR2 YFSETQ. CDR3 DNA (partial): TGCGCCAGCAGCTTGGGGTGGGGGCAGGGTGAA. It is translated as CASSLGWGQGE. In full, the CDR3 reads CASSLGWGQGEAFF.

This clone turned up a few times. The read finishes 3 residues shy of the CDR3 end, and the germline J gene is used to complete it. This chain connects TRBV18 to TRBJ2-1; 7 bases map to TRBD2. The CDR3 contains 17 residues. Germline V gives CDR1 KGHSH, CDR2 LQKENI. J was trimmed by 3 bases and V by 8 bases; bases with no gene match: 16. The CDR3 sequence is CASPDIRGVFFYNEQFF. CDR3 DNA, as far as it was read: TGTGCCAGCCCAGACATCCGGGGGGTCTTTTTCTACAATGAG. Combining the CDR3 with reference TRBV18 and TRBJ2-1 gives the whole variable domain NAGVMQNPRHLVRRRGQEARLRCSPMKGHSHVYWYRQLPEEGLKFMVYLQKENIIDESGMPKERFSAEFPKEGPSILRIQQVVRGDSAAYFCASPDIRGVFFYNEQFFGPGTRLTVL.

In the case of this clone: Sequencing ends 3 residues short of the CDR3 end; the germline J gene provides the rest. V and J are TRBV7-9 and TRBJ1-2, with a possible D match to TRBD1 (5 bases). The CDR3 covers 11 residues. The germline V gene has CDR1 SEHNR and CDR2 FQNEAQ (reference sequence). Here the CDR3 reads CASHQGGGYTF. The sequenced part of the CDR3 DNA is TGTGCCAGCCACCAGGGTGGAGGC.

This clone has only a few counts. The read ends 3 residues early relative to the CDR3; the germline J gene fills the gap. This sequence joins TRBV7-9 and TRBJ1-3; maybe TRBD1 (5 bases). The germline V gene encodes CDR1 SEHNR and CDR2 FQNEAQ (reference sequence). V dropped 1 base and J dropped 6 bases, with 10 bases sitting between them. The CDR3 sequence is 14 residues long. The covered CDR3 bases are TGTGCCAGCAGCTTAGTCTCAGGGCCAAACACC. As protein: CASSLVSGPNT. The full CDR3 reads CASSLVSGPNTIYF.

About this clone: The sequence runs out 3 residues before the end of the CDR3; the remainder is reconstructed from the germline J gene. The chain couples TRBV19 to TRBJ2-6; D ambiguous. Trimming removed 2 bases at V and 0 bases at J, with 5 bases between. The CDR3 is made up of 15 amino acids. The germline V gene has CDR1 LNHDA and CDR2 SQIVND (reference sequence). The chain's CDR3 is CASSIRPSGANVLTF. CDR3 DNA, as far as it was read: TGTGCCAGTAGTATAAGGCCCTCTGGGGCCAACGTC.

By proportion, this clone is medium-sized (0.01 to 0.1%). The read comes to an end 3 residues before the CDR3 does, leaving the germline J gene to fill in the end. The chain joins TRBV18 to TRBJ2-5; D could derive from TRBD1 or TRBD2 (6 bases each). CDR1 KGHSH and CDR2 LQKENI come from the germline V gene. CDR3 length: 14 amino acids. V shed 4 bases and J shed 2 bases, with 11 bases lying between them. The CDR3 DNA, read in part, is TGTGCCAGCTCACGCGGGACACAACAAGAGACC. Amino acid sequence: CASSRGTQQET. The CDR3, in full, reads CASSRGTQQETQYF.

This clone was observed a handful of times. The CDR3 is cut off 3 residues early in the read; its end comes from the germline J gene. V usage is TRBV30 and J usage is TRBJ2-1, with TRBD2 matching over 9 bases. The CDR3 runs 16 residues. V shed 2 bases and J 5 bases; nucleotides not matched to a gene: 10. Germline values: CDR1 GTSNPN, CDR2 SVGIG (reference sequence). The sequenced CDR3 bases are TGTGCCTGGAGTTTCCCGAGTAGCGGGGGCAACAATGAG. Its protein is CAWSFPSSGGNNE. The whole CDR3 protein is CAWSFPSSGGNNEQFF.

A note on this clone: The read gets to within 3 residues of the CDR3 end, and the germline J gene fills in the rest. The genes are TRBV18 and TRBJ2-7; TRBD1 agrees at 10 bases. CDR3 length: 14 residues. Trimming at V came to 2 bases and at J to 5 bases, leaving 3 bases not matched to a gene. Germline V CDR1 and CDR2: KGHSH, LQKENI. CDR3 bases read: TGTGCCAGCTCACCAAGGGACAGGGGCCACGAG. This encodes CASSPRDRGHE. The CDR3 reads in full as CASSPRDRGHEQYF.

Only a few counts were recorded for this clone. The read finishes 3 residues shy of the CDR3 end, and the germline J gene is used to complete it. The V call is TRBV18, the J call TRBJ1-4; D call uncertain. Germline CDR1 reads KGHSH; CDR2 reads LQKENI. This CDR3 has 14 amino acids. V lost 3 bases and J lost 0, with 5 bases in between. Incomplete CDR3 DNA: TGTGCCAGCTCACCGTCTGCAACTAATGAAAAA. It codes for CASSPSATNEK. The entire CDR3 protein is CASSPSATNEKLFF.

This clone has only a few counts. Read sequence stops 3 residues before the CDR3 end, and the germline J gene provides the missing end. The chain employs TRBV19 and TRBJ2-7; 12 bases are a match to TRBD2. The CDR3 sequence is 14 residues long. The trim removed 5 bases at V and 4 bases at J, leaving 3 bases unmatched. Germline lookup yields CDR1 LNHDA and CDR2 SQIVND (reference sequence). The sequenced part of the CDR3 DNA is TGTGCCAGTAGTTTCGGACTAGCGGGGTACGAG. Translation: CASSFGLAGYE. The full CDR3 reads CASSFGLAGYEQYF.

Remarks on this clone: The CDR3 end is not reached by the read, which stops 3 residues before it; the germline J gene fills it in. The chain has TRBV30 and TRBJ1-1; 8 bases line up with TRBD1. CDR3 length equals 12 residues. Unmatched junction bases numbered 4, after V lost 5 bases and J lost 5 bases. Germline CDR1 is GTSNPN and CDR2 is SVGIG (reference sequence). The part of the CDR3 DNA that was read is TGTGCCTGGGGACAGGGATGGACTGAA. This codes for CAWGQGWTE. The CDR3 in full is CAWGQGWTEAFF.

The table lists this clone with a few counts. The sequenced fragment ends 3 residues before the CDR3 boundary, so the rest is inferred from the germline J gene. V gene TRBV7-3 combines with J gene TRBJ2-1; 11 bases are a match to TRBD2. CDR1 and CDR2 from the germline V gene are SGHTA and FQGTGA. The length of the CDR3 is 16 residues. The junction had 10 bases not matched to a gene; V was cut back by 4 bases and J by 8 bases. The CDR3 here is CASSSEASGGPDEQFF. The sequenced part of the CDR3 DNA is TGTGCCAGCAGCTCCGAGGCTAGCGGGGGGCCCGATGAG.

Regarding this clone: Sequencing ends 3 residues short of the CDR3 end; the germline J gene provides the rest. This sequence joins TRBV18 and TRBJ2-2; 8 bases map to TRBD1. This CDR3 region has 18 residues. Germline-derived CDR1 and CDR2 are KGHSH and LQKENI. With V trimmed by 3 bases and J by 6 bases, 15 bases remained unmatched. Partial CDR3 DNA: TGTGCCAGCTCACCGGTAAAAGCAGGGGGCCTCTCCCCCGGGGAG. Translated: CASSPVKAGGLSPGE. The CDR3, in full, reads CASSPVKAGGLSPGELFF.

This clone is medium-sized within its sample. The CDR3 loop is CSAPPSGGLTNTGELFF. The covered CDR3 bases are TGCAGTGCCCCCCCCAGCGGGGGGCTCACGAACACCGGGGAG. This rearrangement joins TRBV20-1 to TRBJ2-2, with 9 nucleotides matching TRBD2. The CDR3 goes on 3 residues after the read ends, and that part is filled in from the germline J gene. This CDR3 contains 17 residues. Per germline, CDR1 DFQATT and CDR2 SNEGSKA (reference sequence). V trimming: 6 bases; J trimming: 0 bases; junction bases outside the gene matches: 11.

The sample holds a few counts of this clone. The read ends 3 residues shy of where the CDR3 ends; the end is completed using the germline J gene. The chain uses TRBV20-1 and TRBJ2-5; D might be TRBD1 (6 bases). The germline gives CDR1 DFQATT, CDR2 SNEGSKA (reference sequence). Trimming cost V 5 bases and J 3 bases, with 19 bases left between them. CDR3 length: 15 amino acids. The sequenced CDR3 bases are TGCAGTGCTCCGCATCGATACTACAGGGAAGAGACC. It is translated as CSAPHRYYREET. The full CDR3 sequence reads CSAPHRYYREETQYF.

This clone showed up just a few times. CDR3 DNA (partial): TGTGCCAGCAGCTTAGGGGGGGGTGCTGAA. It encodes CASSLGGGAE. The complete CDR3 protein is CASSLGGGAEAFF. The gene calls are TRBV7-8 and TRBJ1-1, with D possibly being TRBD1 (5 bases). The CDR3 goes on 3 residues after the read ends, and that part is filled in from the germline J gene. CDR1 SGHVS and CDR2 FQNEAQ come from the germline V gene. V was clipped by 1 base and J by 6 bases, with 9 bases between them. The length of the CDR3 is 13 residues.

This clone was seen a few times. The sequence runs out 3 residues before the end of the CDR3; the remainder is reconstructed from the germline J gene. This rearrangement joins TRBV5-6 to TRBJ2-5; D might be TRBD2 (7 bases). The V gene's germline CDR1 is SGHDT and CDR2 YYEEEE. V lost 2 bases, J lost 1 base, and 9 bases lay in between. The CDR3 consists of 14 residues. This CDR3 reads CASSFAGAQETQYF. The CDR3 bases that were read are TGTGCCAGCAGCTTCGCGGGGGCCCAAGAGACC.

This clone has a handful of counts. The read terminates 3 residues before the CDR3 end, so the remaining end is supplied by the germline J gene. The chain employs TRBV7-9 and TRBJ1-5; unclear D gene. Germline-derived CDR1 and CDR2 are SEHNR and FQNEAQ (reference sequence). CDR3 size: 13 residues. V lost 7 bases to trimming and J lost 7 bases, with 14 bases between them. The sequenced CDR3 bases are TGTGCCAGCATCACACCGAGCGGACAGCCC. Amino acids: CASITPSGQP. The entire CDR3 protein reads CASITPSGQPQHF.

This clone has just a few counts. Read data end 3 residues before the CDR3 end; the end is taken from the germline J gene. V is TRBV7-2 and J is TRBJ2-3; TRBD2 agrees at 9 bases. The germline CDR1 and CDR2 sequences are SGHTA and FQGNSA. This CDR3 spans 14 amino acids. After removal of 5 bases from V and 8 bases from J, the junction contained 8 bases not matched to a gene. CDR3 bases read: TGTGCCAGCAGCCCAGGGACTAGCAGAGGTACG. Protein sequence: CASSPGTSRGT. The CDR3 as a whole reads CASSPGTSRGTQYF.